Listed below are T cell receptor beta chains from one sample, sequenced in a study of blood T cell repertoires in COVID-19. Profiling relied on immunoSEQ multiplex PCR, and the TCRdb table lists in-frame clones only, not all of them. This table has 200,000 to 300,000 clones, approximately 92% appearing once. Sequenced: peripheral blood. These receptors all come from a person aged 18 to 30 with COVID-19, enrolled during active disease. The conserved cysteine and the conserved F or W are not part of the CDR3 here. The D gene is left open where the match is weak.

>TRBD1|TRBJ1-5|TRBV19
ASSFGTGGEPQH
>TRBD2|TRBJ2-1|TRBV3-1/TRBV3-2
ASSRPSGNDEQF
>NA|TRBJ1-1|TRBV5-1
ASSLFDSEAF
>NA|TRBJ2-7|TRBV7-8
ASSLWGQVEQY
>NA|TRBJ2-3|TRBV29-1
SVEGVVTDTQY
>NA|TRBJ2-1|TRBV12-5
ASGFGAYNEQF
>NA|TRBJ2-3|TRBV7-8
ASSLALARTDTQY
>TRBD2|TRBJ2-1|TRBV19
ASSRGGNEQF
>NA|TRBJ1-5|TRBV21-1
ASSTNQPQH
>NA|TRBJ2-7|TRBV7-2
ASSIRPLVSYEQY
>NA|TRBJ2-5|TRBV28
ASSLDLRETQY
>TRBD2|TRBJ2-1|TRBV12-5
ASGRDYYNEQF
>NA|TRBJ2-7|TRBV10-1
ASSEGGTAYEQY
>TRBD1|TRBJ2-5|TRBV24-1
ATSGTDRELGETQY
>NA|TRBJ2-5|TRBV5-1
ACWQGPQETQY
>TRBD1|TRBJ1-2|TRBV6-2/TRBV6-3
ASSQQGDGYT
>TRBD1|TRBJ1-4|TRBV4-1
ASSQRGTVGEKLF
>NA|TRBJ2-5|TRBV5-1
ASRGGQETQY
>TRBD2|TRBJ2-2|TRBV2
ASRAGLASNTGELF
>NA|TRBJ2-3|TRBV7-2
ASSSKRVSSTDTQY
>NA|TRBJ2-2|TRBV7-2
ASRRLAPNTGELF
>NA|TRBJ2-3|TRBV19
ASSLIAADTQY